This TCR beta chain was retrieved from a study of cytomegalovirus exposure and HLA in healthy donors (dated by TCRdb to about 2017). As for the study more broadly: In an earlier analysis of some 610 of the donors, around 290 Gb of sequence data and some 120 million unique TCR beta sequences from 150 million to 200 million T cells were reported. An early release that covered some 630 HLA-typed donors contained around 330 gigabases of sequencing data and some 87 million unique TCR sequences. The genetic ancestry cluster associated with self-reported Caucasian donors included roughly four fifths of the 398 genotyped donors. The study was designed to test whether signatures of past pathogen exposure could be identified by cataloging public T cell receptors. The study profiled the T cell repertoires of about 720 subjects by immunosequencing and related them to cytomegalovirus serostatus. Along with the approximately 700-subject first cohort, a separate validation cohort of around 120 different subjects was used. To predict cytomegalovirus infection status, the study combined high-throughput TCR immunosequencing, statistical association of individual TCRs with disease status, and machine learning. To study patterns of TCR occurrence, a later analysis re-analyzed previously published TCR beta repertoires from 700 or so donors and added high-resolution HLA genotyping. Rather than using new phenotypic data, the later analysis identified candidate immune exposures from TCR beta sequences and from how often those sequences occurred across donors. An earlier analysis of 587 of the donors used high-throughput TCR beta sequencing to judge whether each TCR beta V gene segment behaved as functional or pseudogenic. Alongside the repertoire data, information on donor age, sex, ethnicity and CMV serostatus was compiled. In a later genetic analysis, genome-wide SNP genotypes for about 55% of the roughly 700 donors were used, and that subset was treated as a discovery cohort. Every discovery cohort repertoire had been produced on one sequencing platform. HLA typing included class I and class II loci at four-digit resolution. Typing coverage varied by locus: about 620-630 donors for A, B, C, DRB1 and DQB1; under 550 for DQA1; approximately 610 for DPA1; 450 to 480 for DPB1. About 5 DR-DQ haplotypes were handled as single units for association and clustering, since linkage in the cohort was strong. Across under 500 genotyped donors of the cohort, an average of approximately 240,000 unique TCR beta nucleotide sequences per donor were sequenced, and approximately 19% of those sequences were non-productive. Study-wide conclusions, independent of this receptor: The presence/absence analyses assumed that sequencing depth was roughly uniform across donors, and that assumption may not be true. In both the original and validation cohorts, the classifier was reported to diagnose cytomegalovirus status with high specificity and sensitivity. Because the 87-base-pair reads could not distinguish some IMGT-functional V segments, including TRBV6-2 and TRBV6-3, those segments were excluded. A further reported finding was that TCR beta sequences accurately predicted the HLA-A and HLA-B alleles for most subjects in the first cohort. Assigning TCR associations to individual alleles was difficult when HLA alleles, especially DR and DQ, strongly co-occurred. The cohort was sequenced for TCR beta chains only, and without alpha or paired-chain data the features that could be detected were limited. Linkage disequilibrium might explain the correlated functional status among segregating V segments, but an unknown experimental factor could not be ruled out. Because HLA typing was unavailable for some donors at each locus, only the typed subset was used in association tests. In a later analysis, TCR association rates were found to vary across HLA loci, with the most associated TCRs seen for DRB1 alleles and the fewest for HLA-C alleles. According to a later genetic analysis, donors in an Asian-associated ancestry cluster had fewer N-insertions in productive TCRs than the approximately 700-donor mean. Most TCR sequences were seen in very few donors, while some public TCRs were found in many individuals. In a later analysis, HLA-associated TCR beta chains showed more clonal expansion and lower generation probabilities than non-associated chains that were equally common. A cluster of highly shared sequence variants was judged likely to represent a technical artifact of the sequencing pipeline. The study listed 150 to 200 TCR beta chains as associated with cytomegalovirus. In an earlier analysis of around 500 of the donors, most TCR beta V segments appeared in productive rearrangements about 87% or about 30% of the time, broadly matching IMGT annotations. A later analysis associated roughly 17,000 TCR beta sequences with specific HLA alleles at a false discovery rate of 0.05. A later genetic analysis associated a missense DCLRE1C variant with V-gene and J-gene trimming of TCR beta chains, and an independent cohort replicated the association. A later analysis found that most CMV-associated TCR beta chains appeared HLA-restricted, with HLA associations seemingly driven largely by CMV exposure. In vitro tests confirmed that a few of the cytomegalovirus-associated TCR beta chains recognize cytomegalovirus antigens. According to a later analysis, parvovirus B19, influenza, CMV and Epstein-Barr virus appeared linked to several top co-occurrence clusters. Seventeen rarely observed V segments, including chromosome 9 orphons, were excluded from the earlier analysis of approximately 600 of the donors because counts were too low. CMV serostatus was the only immune exposure information available for the cohort. The authors suggested that the approach could potentially be extended to other disease states and immunological phenotypes.

The library was generated by the immunoSEQ multiplex PCR assay. A mixture of 60 forward primers for TCR Vbeta segments and 13 reverse primers for TCR Jbeta segments was used in the multiplex PCR. Amplification of the CDR3 region of rearranged TCR beta genes was performed with a multiplex PCR assay on genomic DNA. Amplified TCR beta libraries were sequenced as 87-base-pair reads on the Illumina HiSeq System. As for the authors' bioinformatics: A later analysis tallied 75 million to 95 million unique TCR beta chains across the 666 repertoires, and about 12 million of those chains were shared by two or more donors. Raw reads were error-corrected and collapsed into unique sequences by a nearest-neighbor algorithm in which closely related sequences were merged to remove PCR and sequencing errors. To assign V, D and J gene segments, CDR3 sequences were aligned to IMGT reference sequences. For a sequence to be retained, a match of at least six nucleotides was required to both a V gene segment and a J gene segment. Rearrangements were called productive when the CDR3 lacked stop codons and stayed in frame with V and J; all others were non-productive. Following IMGT convention, CDR3 was defined as the stretch from the second conserved V-encoded cysteine up to the conserved J-encoded phenylalanine. The earlier analysis of a few hundred of the donors excluded sequences that lacked an unambiguous match to a single V gene segment. In an earlier analysis of a few hundred of the donors, V segments were called functional above 56.7% productive rearrangements and were called segregating when the between-donor standard deviation exceeded 5%. A statistical classification framework was built for diagnosing cytomegalovirus status from the catalog of TCR beta chain sequences. In a later analysis, V and J genes were assigned by comparing TCR nucleotide sequences against IMGT/GENE-DB human TR gene sequences. A later analysis assigned CDR3 sequences and most-parsimonious VDJ recombination scenarios with the TCRdist pipeline. A later analysis defined each TCR beta chain by its CDR3 amino acid sequence plus V-gene family, and excluded reads lacking a unique V-gene family. A later analysis removed roughly 590 highly shared, low-generation-probability nucleotide sequences to deal with suspected cross-contamination and a sequencing artifact. A later analysis calculated a clonal expansion index for each public chain from normalized within-repertoire ranks of inferred template counts. In a later analysis, generation probabilities were computed with a VDJ recombination model fitted to out-of-frame rearrangements, and the resulting probabilities were checked against IGoR. A later analysis scored TCR-TCR, TCR-HLA and TCR-CMV co-occurrence with hypergeometric tests, applying a repertoire-size bias correction to TCR pairs. To estimate false discovery rates, a later analysis permuted the HLA or CMV assignments 20 times. In a later analysis, co-occurring TCRs were grouped using DBSCAN, and TCRdist sequence similarity was added for clustering within HLA-allele-positive subsets. Repertoires with fewer than 30,000 or more than 120,000 public chains, plus five repertoires with anomalous nucleotide sharing, were excluded from co-occurrence clustering. TCRdb took this table from immuneACCESS and kept in-frame rearrangements with V and J called. Such tables lack part of the clones; where checked against another copy, unresolved V genes explain under half of the gap, and the rest is unexplained. The DNA was the basis for D and trimming; V, J and clone size are from that table. In this sample the table shows about 170,000 clones, 80% of which occur a single time. The ten largest clones capture roughly 4.8% of the sample.

V was cut back by 5 bases and J by 6 bases, leaving a gap of 14 bases between them. As encoded in the germline V gene (reference sequence), CDR1 is PRHDT while CDR2 is FYEKMQ. Its CDR3 holds 14 amino acids, cysteine through phenylalanine. The CDR3 DNA has 42 bases and is translated from base 1. Concerning this clone itself: Its antigen is currently not known. The sample holds no much larger clone one base away, and base qualities are not on file.

The cohort comprised under 700 healthy bone marrow donors. At the time of sampling, every cohort member was nominally healthy, though immune exposures that went unrecorded were likely present. The donor was CMV seropositive and belonged to the group of about 290 seropositive cohort members. A peripheral blood sample was collected from each donor, and TCR beta sequencing was performed on peripheral blood mononuclear cells. Genomic DNA extraction from the blood cell samples was performed with the Qiagen DNeasy Blood Extraction Kit. Material for sequencing was PBMCs. The rearrangement joined TRBV13 to TRBJ2-1; TRBD1 is perhaps the D gene, given 6 matching bases. The receptor was isolated from a woman in her fifties or sixties in good health and CMV-seropositive. The DNA sequence is TGTGCCAGCAGCACACGACAGGAGGCCAATGAGCAGTTCTTC. Protein translation: CASSTRQEANEQFF.